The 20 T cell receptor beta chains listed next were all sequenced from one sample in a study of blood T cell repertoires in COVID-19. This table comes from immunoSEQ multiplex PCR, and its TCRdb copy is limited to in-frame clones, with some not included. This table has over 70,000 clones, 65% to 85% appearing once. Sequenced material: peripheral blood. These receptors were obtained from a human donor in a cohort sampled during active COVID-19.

This chain's CDR3 is CSGEENTEAFF. CDR3 in DNA: TGCAGCGGGGAGGAGAACACTGAAGCTTTCTTT. This sequence joins TRBV29-1 and TRBJ1-1; D gene uncertain. Germline V gene data show CDR1 as SQVTM and CDR2 as ANQGSEA. The ends were cut back, 7 bases at V and 1 base at J, with 7 bases in the middle. There are 11 residues in the CDR3.

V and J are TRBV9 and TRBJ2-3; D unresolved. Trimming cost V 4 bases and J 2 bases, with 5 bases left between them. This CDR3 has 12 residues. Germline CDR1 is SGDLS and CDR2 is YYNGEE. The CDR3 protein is CASSSNTDTQYF. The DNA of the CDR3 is TGTGCCAGCAGCAGCAACACAGATACGCAGTATTTT.

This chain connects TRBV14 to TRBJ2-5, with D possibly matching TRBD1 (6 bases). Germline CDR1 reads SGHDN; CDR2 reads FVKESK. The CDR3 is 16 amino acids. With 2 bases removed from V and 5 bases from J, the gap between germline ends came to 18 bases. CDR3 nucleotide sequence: TGTGCCAGCAGCCAACACACCCAGGGGCTAGGGGAGACCCAGTACTTC. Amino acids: CASSQHTQGLGETQYF.

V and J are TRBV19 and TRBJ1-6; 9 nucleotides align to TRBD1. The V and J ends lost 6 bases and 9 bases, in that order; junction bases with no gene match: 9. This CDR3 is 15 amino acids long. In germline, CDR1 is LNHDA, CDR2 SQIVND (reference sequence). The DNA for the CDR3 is TGTGCCAGTAGGACTCCGGGACAGGGAGTTTCACCCCTCCACTTT. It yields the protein CASRTPGQGVSPLHF.

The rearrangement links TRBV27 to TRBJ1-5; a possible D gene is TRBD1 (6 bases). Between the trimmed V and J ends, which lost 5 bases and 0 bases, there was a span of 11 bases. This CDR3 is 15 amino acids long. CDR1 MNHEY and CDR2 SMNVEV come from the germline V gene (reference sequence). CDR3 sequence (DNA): TGTGCCAGCAGTCTAACAGGGAGTAGCAATCAGCCCCAGCATTTT. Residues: CASSLTGSSNQPQHF.

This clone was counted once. In nucleotides, the CDR3 is TGTGCCACCAGCAGAGATCCCCAGGGGCCCCAGCATTTT. Amino acids: CATSRDPQGPQHF. The chain employs TRBV15 and TRBJ1-5; the D gene is possibly TRBD1 (5 bases). The V and J ends lost 0 bases and 9 bases respectively, with 9 bases between them. Germline CDR1 reads LNHNV; CDR2 reads YYDKDF (reference sequence). This CDR3 has 13 residues. The entire variable domain, with the rest obtained from reference TRBV15 and TRBJ1-5, is as follows: DAMVIQNPRYQVTQFGKPVTLSCSQTLNHNVMYWYQQKSSQAPKLLFHYYDKDFNNEADTPDNFQSRRPNTSFCFLDIRSPGLGDTAMYLCATSRDPQGPQHFGDGTRLSIL.

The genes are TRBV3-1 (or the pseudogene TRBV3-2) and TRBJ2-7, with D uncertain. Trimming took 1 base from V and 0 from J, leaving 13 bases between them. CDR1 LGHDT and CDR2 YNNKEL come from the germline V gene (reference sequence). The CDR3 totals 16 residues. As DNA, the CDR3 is TGTGCCAGCAGCCAAGTCGGCGTACTATCCTCCTACGAGCAGTACTTC. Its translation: CASSQVGVLSSYEQYF.

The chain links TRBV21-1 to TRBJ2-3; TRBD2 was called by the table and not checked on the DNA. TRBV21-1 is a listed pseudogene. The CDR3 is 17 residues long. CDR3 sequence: CASSLLLPALYTDTQYF. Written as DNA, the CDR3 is TGTGCCAGCAGCCTTCTCCTACCCGCACTATACACAGATACGCAGTATTTT.

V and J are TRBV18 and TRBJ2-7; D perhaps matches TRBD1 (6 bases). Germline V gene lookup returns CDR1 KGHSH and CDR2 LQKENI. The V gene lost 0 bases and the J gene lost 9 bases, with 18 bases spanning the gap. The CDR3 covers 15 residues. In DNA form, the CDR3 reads TGTGCCAGCTCACCACCACGTACAGGCCGAGGGGGGCAGTACTTC. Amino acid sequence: CASSPPRTGRGGQYF.

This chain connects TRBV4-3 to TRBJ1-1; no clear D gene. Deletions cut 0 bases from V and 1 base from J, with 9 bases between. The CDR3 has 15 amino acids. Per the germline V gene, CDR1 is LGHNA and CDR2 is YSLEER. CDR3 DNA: TGCGCCAGCAGCCAAGATCCCTACGCGAACACTGAAGCTTTCTTT. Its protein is CASSQDPYANTEAFF.

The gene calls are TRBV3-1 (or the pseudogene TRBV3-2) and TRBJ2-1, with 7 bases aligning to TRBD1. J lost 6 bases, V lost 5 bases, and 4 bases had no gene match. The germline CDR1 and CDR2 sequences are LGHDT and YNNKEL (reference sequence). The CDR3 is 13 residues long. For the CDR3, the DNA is TGTGCCAGCAGCGAGACAGGGTTCAATGAGCAGTTCTTC. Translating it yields CASSETGFNEQFF.

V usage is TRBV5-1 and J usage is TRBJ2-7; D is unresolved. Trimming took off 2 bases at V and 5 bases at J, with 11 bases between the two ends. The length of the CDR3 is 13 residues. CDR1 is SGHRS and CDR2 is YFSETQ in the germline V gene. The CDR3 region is CASSFTWAHEQYF. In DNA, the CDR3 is TGCGCCAGCAGCTTCACATGGGCACACGAGCAGTACTTC. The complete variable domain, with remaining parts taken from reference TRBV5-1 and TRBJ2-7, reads KAGVTQTPRYLIKTRGQQVTLSCSPISGHRSVSWYQQTPGQGLQFLFEYFSETQRNKGNFPGRFSGRQFSNSRSEMNVSTLELGDSALYLCASSFTWAHEQYFGPGTRLTVT.

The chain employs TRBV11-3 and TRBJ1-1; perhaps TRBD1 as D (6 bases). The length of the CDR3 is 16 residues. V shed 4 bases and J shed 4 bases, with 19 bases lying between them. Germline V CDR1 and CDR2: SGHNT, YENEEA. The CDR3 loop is CASSYLGGGLGTEAFF. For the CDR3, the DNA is TGTGCCAGCAGCTATCTCGGCGGGGGCTTAGGCACTGAAGCTTTCTTT.

CDR3 coding DNA: TGTGCCAGCAGTGAAGCCAGGACTCGTCAGGCCGAGCAGTACTTC. Residues: CASSEARTRQAEQYF. V usage is TRBV2 and J usage is TRBJ2-7, with D perhaps matching TRBD2 (5 bases). The V gene lost 0 bases and the J gene lost 6 bases, with 15 bases spanning the gap. The CDR3 covers 15 residues. Germline V lookup: CDR1 SNHLY, CDR2 FYNNEI.

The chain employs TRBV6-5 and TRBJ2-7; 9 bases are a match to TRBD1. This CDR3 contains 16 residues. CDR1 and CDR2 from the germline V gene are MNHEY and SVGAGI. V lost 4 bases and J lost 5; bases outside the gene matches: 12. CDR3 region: CASSSRPGQGFNEQYF. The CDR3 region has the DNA TGTGCCAGCAGTTCGAGGCCGGGACAGGGTTTCAACGAGCAGTACTTC.

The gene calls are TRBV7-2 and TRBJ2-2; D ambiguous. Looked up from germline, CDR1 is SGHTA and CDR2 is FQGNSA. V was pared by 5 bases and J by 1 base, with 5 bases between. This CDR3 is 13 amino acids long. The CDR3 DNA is TGTGCCAGCAGCCCCAGGAACACCGGGGAGCTGTTTTTT. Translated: CASSPRNTGELFF.

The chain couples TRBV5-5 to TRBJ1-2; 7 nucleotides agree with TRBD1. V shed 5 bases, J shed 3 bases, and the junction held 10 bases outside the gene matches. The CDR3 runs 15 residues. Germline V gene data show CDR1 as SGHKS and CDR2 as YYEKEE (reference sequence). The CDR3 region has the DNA TGTGCCAGCAGTCCTACTCCCGGGACAGACTATGGCTACACCTTC. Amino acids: CASSPTPGTDYGYTF.

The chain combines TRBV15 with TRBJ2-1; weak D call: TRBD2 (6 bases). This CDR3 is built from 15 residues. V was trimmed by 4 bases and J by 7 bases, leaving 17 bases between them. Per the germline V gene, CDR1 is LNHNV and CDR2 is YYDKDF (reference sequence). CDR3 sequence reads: CATSKDPGSGNEQFF. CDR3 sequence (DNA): TGTGCCACCAGCAAAGACCCCGGGAGTGGAAATGAGCAGTTCTTC.

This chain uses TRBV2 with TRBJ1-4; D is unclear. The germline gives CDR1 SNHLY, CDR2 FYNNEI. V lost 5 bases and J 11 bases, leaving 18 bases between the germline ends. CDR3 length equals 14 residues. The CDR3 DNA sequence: TGTGCCAGCAGTAAACCCCGAGAGGGTCTCAAACTGTTTTTT. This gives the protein CASSKPREGLKLFF. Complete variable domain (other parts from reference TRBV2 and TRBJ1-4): EPEVTQTPSHQVTQMGQEVILRCVPISNHLYFYWYRQILGQKVEFLVSFYNNEISEKSEIFDDQFSVERPDGSNFTLKIRSTKLEDSAMYFCASSKPREGLKLFFGSGTQLSVL.

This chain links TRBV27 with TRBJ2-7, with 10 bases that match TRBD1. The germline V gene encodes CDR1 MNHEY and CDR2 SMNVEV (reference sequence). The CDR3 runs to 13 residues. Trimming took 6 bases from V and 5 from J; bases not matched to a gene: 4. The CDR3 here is CASSGTGVDEQYF. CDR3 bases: TGTGCCAGCAGCGGGACAGGGGTCGACGAGCAGTACTTC.